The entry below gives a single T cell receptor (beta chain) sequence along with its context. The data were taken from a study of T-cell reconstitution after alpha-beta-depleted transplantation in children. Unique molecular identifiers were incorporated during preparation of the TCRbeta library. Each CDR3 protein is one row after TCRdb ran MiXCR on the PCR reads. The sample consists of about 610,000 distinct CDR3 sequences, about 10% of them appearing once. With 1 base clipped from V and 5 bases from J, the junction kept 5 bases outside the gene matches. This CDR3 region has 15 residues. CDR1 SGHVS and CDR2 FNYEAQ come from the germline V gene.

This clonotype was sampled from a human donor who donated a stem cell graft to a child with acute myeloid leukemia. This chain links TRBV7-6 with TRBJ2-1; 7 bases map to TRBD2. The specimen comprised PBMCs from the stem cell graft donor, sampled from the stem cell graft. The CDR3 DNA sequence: TGTGCCAGCAGCTTAGAGGCGGGAGAACACAATGAGCAGTTCTTC. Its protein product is CASSLEAGEHNEQFF.